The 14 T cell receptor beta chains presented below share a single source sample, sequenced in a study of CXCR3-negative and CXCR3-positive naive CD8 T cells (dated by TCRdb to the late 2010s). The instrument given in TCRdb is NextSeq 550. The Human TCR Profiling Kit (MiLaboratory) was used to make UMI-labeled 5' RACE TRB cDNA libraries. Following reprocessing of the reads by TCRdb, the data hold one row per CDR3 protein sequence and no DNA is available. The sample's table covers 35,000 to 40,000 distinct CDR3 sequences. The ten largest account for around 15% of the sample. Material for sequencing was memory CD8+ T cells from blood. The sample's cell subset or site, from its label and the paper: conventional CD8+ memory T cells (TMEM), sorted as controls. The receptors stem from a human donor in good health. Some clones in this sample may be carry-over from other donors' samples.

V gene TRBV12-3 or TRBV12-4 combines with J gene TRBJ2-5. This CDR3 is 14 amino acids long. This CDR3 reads CASSLEGFGETQYF.

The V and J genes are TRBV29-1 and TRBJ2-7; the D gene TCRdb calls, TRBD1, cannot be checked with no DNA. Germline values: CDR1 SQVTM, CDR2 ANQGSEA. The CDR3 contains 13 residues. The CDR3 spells CSVERDSPYEQYF.

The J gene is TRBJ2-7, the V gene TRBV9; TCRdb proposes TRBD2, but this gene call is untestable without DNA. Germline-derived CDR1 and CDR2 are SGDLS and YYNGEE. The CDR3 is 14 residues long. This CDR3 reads CASSVDLTALEQYF.

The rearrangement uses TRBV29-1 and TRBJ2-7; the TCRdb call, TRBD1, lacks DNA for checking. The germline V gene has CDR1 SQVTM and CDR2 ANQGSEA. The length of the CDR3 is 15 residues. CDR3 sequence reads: CSVEFGTVYSYEQYF.

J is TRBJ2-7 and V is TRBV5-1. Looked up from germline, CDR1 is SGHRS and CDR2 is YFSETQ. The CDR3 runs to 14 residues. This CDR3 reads CASSLRTGPHEQYF.

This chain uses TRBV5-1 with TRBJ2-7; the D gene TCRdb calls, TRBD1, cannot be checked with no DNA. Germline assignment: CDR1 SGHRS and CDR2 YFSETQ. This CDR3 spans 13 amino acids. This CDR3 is CASRGERGYEQYF. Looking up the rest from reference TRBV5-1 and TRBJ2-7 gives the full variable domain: KAGVTQTPRYLIKTRGQQVTLSCSPISGHRSVSWYQQTPGQGLQFLFEYFSETQRNKGNFPGRFSGRQFSNSRSEMNVSTLELGDSALYLCASRGERGYEQYFGPGTRLTVT.

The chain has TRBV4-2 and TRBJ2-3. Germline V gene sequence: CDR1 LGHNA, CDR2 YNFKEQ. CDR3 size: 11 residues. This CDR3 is CASSHTDTQYF.

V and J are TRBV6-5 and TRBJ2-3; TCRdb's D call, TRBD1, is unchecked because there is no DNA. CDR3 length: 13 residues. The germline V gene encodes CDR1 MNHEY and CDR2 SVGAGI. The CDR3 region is CASSRQDTDTQYF.

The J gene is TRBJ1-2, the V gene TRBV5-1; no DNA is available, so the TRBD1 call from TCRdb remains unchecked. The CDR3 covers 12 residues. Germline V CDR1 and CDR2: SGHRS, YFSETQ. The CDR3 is CASSSGDYGYTF.

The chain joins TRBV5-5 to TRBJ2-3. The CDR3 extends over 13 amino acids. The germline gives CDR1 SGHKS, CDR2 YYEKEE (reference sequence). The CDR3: CASSLGGADTQYF.

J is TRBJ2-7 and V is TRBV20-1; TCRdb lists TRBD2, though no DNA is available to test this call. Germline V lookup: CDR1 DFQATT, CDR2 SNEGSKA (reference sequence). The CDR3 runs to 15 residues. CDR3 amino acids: CSACPQTSGDYEQYF.

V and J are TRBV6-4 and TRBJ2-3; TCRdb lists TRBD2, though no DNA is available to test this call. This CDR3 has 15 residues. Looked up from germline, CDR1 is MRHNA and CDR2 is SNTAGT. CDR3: CASSRDGVAADTQYF.

The CDR3 spells CASSLVKDEQFF. V and J are TRBV28 and TRBJ2-1. From germline, CDR1 is MDHEN and CDR2 SYDVKM. CDR3 length equals 12 residues.

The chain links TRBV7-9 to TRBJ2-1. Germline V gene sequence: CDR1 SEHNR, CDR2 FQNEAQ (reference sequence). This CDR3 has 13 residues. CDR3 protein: CASSHTGYNEQFF.